This is a list of T cell receptor beta chains from one sample in a study of blood T cell repertoires in COVID-19. Measured with immunoSEQ multiplex PCR; TCRdb has only the in-frame clones, and not every one. This repertoire shows over 200,000 clones, nearly 90% found once; its top ten account for roughly 12%. Sequencing was done on a sample of peripheral blood. These receptors were collected from a woman in her late teens or twenties who had recovered from COVID-19. CDR3s include the opening cysteine and the closing phenylalanine or tryptophan. A D gene is named only where the DNA matches it firmly. The listing skips clone size in some rows; elsewhere it reads once, few, many or a size class.

NA	TRBV6-5	NA	TRBJ2-7	TGTGCCAGCAGTTACTCATCGTACGAGCAGTACTTC	CASSYSSYEQYF
NA	TRBV4-1	NA	TRBJ1-5	TGCGCCAGCAGCCAGGAAGTGCCAACAGGGTTTAGGCTGCCCCAGCATTTT	CASSQEVPTGFRLPQHF
NA	TRBV7-6	TRBD2	TRBJ2-1	TGTGCCAGCAGCTTAGAGGGACTAGGTTCCTACAATGAGCAGTTCTTC	CASSLEGLGSYNEQFF
NA	TRBV10-3	NA	TRBJ1-1	TGTGCCATCAGTGAGGTAAACACTGAAGCTTTCTTT	CAISEVNTEAFF
NA	TRBV30	TRBD2	TRBJ2-7	TGTGCCTGGACTAGCGGGCCCTCTGGGGAGCAGTACTTC	CAWTSGPSGEQYF
once	TRBV27	NA	TRBJ2-7	TGTGCCAGCAGTTTCGGGGGCTCCTACGAGCAGTACTTC	CASSFGGSYEQYF
NA	TRBV7-6	NA	TRBJ2-3	TGTGCCAGCAGCCCAACCTGGACTAGCACAGATACGCAGTATTTT	CASSPTWTSTDTQYF
NA	TRBV9	TRBD2	TRBJ2-1	TGTGCCAGCAGCGTAAGTACTAGCGGGACTAACAATGAGCAGTTCTTC	CASSVSTSGTNNEQFF
NA	TRBV20-1	NA	TRBJ2-1	TGCAGTGCTAGGTGGAGGAATGAGCAGTTCTTC	CSARWRNEQFF
NA	TRBV27	TRBD1	TRBJ2-7	TGTGCCAGCAGTGCCAGAAGCAGGGGGCCCTTTTCCTACGAGCAGTACTTC	CASSARSRGPFSYEQYF
NA	TRBV6-4	TRBD2	TRBJ2-1	TGTGCCAGCAGAGCACTAGCGGGGTCCTACAATGAGCAGTTCTTC	CASRALAGSYNEQFF
NA	TRBV19	NA	TRBJ2-3	TGTGCCAGTAGGGGACGAAGACTAGACTCTAGCACAGATACGCAGTATTTT	CASRGRRLDSSTDTQYF
NA	TRBV3-1/TRBV3-2	NA	TRBJ1-5	TGTGCCAGCAGGCAGGTTGGGGGGGCTCAATATCAGCCCCAGCATTTT	CASRQVGGAQYQPQHF
once	TRBV25-1	NA	TRBJ2-1	TGTGCCAGCGGGGTAGGGGCGGACTACAATGAGCAGTTCTTC	CASGVGADYNEQFF
NA	TRBV19	TRBD1	TRBJ2-7	TGTGCCAGTACAGCTCGGCAGGGGGCCTACGAGCAGTACTTC	CASTARQGAYEQYF
NA	TRBV5-1	TRBD2	TRBJ2-3	TGCGCCAGCAGCTTGGGACTAGCTAGCACAGATACGCAGTATTTT	CASSLGLASTDTQYF
NA	TRBV28	NA	TRBJ2-7	TGTGCCAGCAGTTACCGGGACTACGAGCAGTACTTC	CASSYRDYEQYF
NA	TRBV30	TRBD2	TRBJ2-5	TGTGCCTGGAGTGTTAGGGTACTAGCGGGAACGGGGGAGACCCAGTACTTC	CAWSVRVLAGTGETQYF
NA	TRBV6-5	NA	TRBJ1-5	TGTGCCAGCAACCAAGCGGGGAGTGGCAATCAGCCCCAGCATTTT	CASNQAGSGNQPQHF
medium-sized	TRBV7-9	TRBD2	TRBJ2-1	TGTGCCAGCCCGGGACTAGCGGGAGATGAGCAGTTCTTC	CASPGLAGDEQFF
NA	TRBV6-1	NA	TRBJ1-1	TGTGCCAGCAGTGATTTCAAGAACACTGAAGCTTTCTTT	CASSDFKNTEAFF
NA	TRBV10-3	TRBD2	TRBJ2-1	TGTGCCACATCGGACGGACTAGCGGAAATCAATGAGCAGTTCTTC	CATSDGLAEINEQFF
few	TRBV6-5	NA	TRBJ2-7	TGTGCCAGCGGAGGGGTCCCGACCCCCTACGAGCAGTACTTC	CASGGVPTPYEQYF
NA	TRBV2	NA	TRBJ2-1	TGTGCCAGCAGTGAGATTCTGAGGGAAAGTGAGCAGTTCTTC	CASSEILRESEQFF
NA	TRBV19	TRBD2	TRBJ2-4	TGTGCCAGTACTGACCGGGACTACGGAGGGAACATTCAGTACTTC	CASTDRDYGGNIQYF
NA	TRBV27	NA	TRBJ2-7	TGTGCCAGCAGTTTCACAGGGCCCACCTACGAGCAGTACTTC	CASSFTGPTYEQYF
NA	TRBV12-3/TRBV12-4	TRBD1	TRBJ1-2	TGTGCCAGCAGTAGGACAGGGAAGGATGGCTACACCTTC	CASSRTGKDGYTF
once	TRBV7-9	NA	TRBJ1-6	TGTGCCAGCACGGGACTAAATTCACCCCTCCACTTT	CASTGLNSPLHF
NA	TRBV27	NA	TRBJ2-7	TGTGCCAGCAGTAGAAGGGGTGGGCGCGAGCAGTACTTC	CASSRRGGREQYF
NA	TRBV12-5	TRBD1	TRBJ1-4	TGTGCTAGTGGTTACCCGACAGGGGGACGAGAAAAACTGTTTTTT	CASGYPTGGREKLFF
NA	TRBV2	TRBD1	TRBJ1-2	TGTGCCAGCACCCTTGGACAGGGGAATGGCTACACCTTC	CASTLGQGNGYTF
NA	TRBV11-2	NA	TRBJ2-1	TGTGCCAGCAGCTTAGGAGTCAGGGGCTCCTACAATGAGCAGTTCTTC	CASSLGVRGSYNEQFF
NA	TRBV7-2	TRBD2	TRBJ2-1	TGTGCCAGCAGTCCCGAGGGCGGGGGCAATGAGCAGTTCTTC	CASSPEGGGNEQFF
NA	TRBV5-5	NA	TRBJ1-2	TGTGCCAGCAGCTCAGGGAGGGGCTATGGCTACACCTTC	CASSSGRGYGYTF
NA	TRBV9	TRBD1	TRBJ2-1	TGTGCCAGCAGCGTAGGGGGACAGGGCTCCTACAATGAGCAGTTCTTC	CASSVGGQGSYNEQFF
few	TRBV28	TRBD1	TRBJ1-2	TGTGCCAGCAGTTTCGGACAGGGAGTTGGCTACACCTTC	CASSFGQGVGYTF
NA	TRBV19	TRBD1	TRBJ1-1	TGTGCCAGTAGTTTAAGACAGGGGGCAATGAGGACTGAAGCTTTCTTT	CASSLRQGAMRTEAFF
once	TRBV15	TRBD1	TRBJ1-2	TGTGCCACATCCCGGTTGGGACAGGGGTCTTCTGGCTACACCTTC	CATSRLGQGSSGYTF
NA	TRBV11-2	NA	TRBJ2-1	TGTGCCAGCAGCTTAGATTTCAAAAGGGGGCTAGCGGGTCTTAATGAGCAGTTCTTC	CASSLDFKRGLAGLNEQFF
NA	TRBV6-5	NA	TRBJ2-5	TGTGCCAGCAGGTTGGGGTGGGGCCCGGAGACCCAGTACTTC	CASRLGWGPETQYF
NA	TRBV7-3	NA	TRBJ1-1	TGTGCCAGCAGCTTCAGGGGTTGGACTGAAGCTTTCTTT	CASSFRGWTEAFF
NA	TRBV9	NA	TRBJ2-1	TGTGCCTCATCACGAAGGGGGGGTACCGACAATGAGCAGTTCTTC	CASSRRGGTDNEQFF
NA	TRBV3-1/TRBV3-2	TRBD1	TRBJ2-5	TGTGCCAGCAACCACGGGACAGCCCCCTTCAAGCTGTACTTC	CASNHGTAPFKLYF
NA	TRBV6-1	NA	TRBJ1-5	TGTGCCAGCAGTGAAGCAGGGGAAGTCAGCAATCAGCCCCAGCATTTT	CASSEAGEVSNQPQHF
once	TRBV6-2/TRBV6-3	TRBD1	TRBJ2-5	TGTGCCAGCAGTTATTTAAGACAGGGAAGAGAGACCCAGTACTTC	CASSYLRQGRETQYF
NA	TRBV18	NA	TRBJ2-3	TGTGCCAGCTCACCACCGACAGCTAGCACAGATACGCAGTATTTT	CASSPPTASTDTQYF
NA	TRBV19	NA	TRBJ2-1	TGTGCCAGTAGTAATGCCGGGAGATTACTCTCCTACAATGAGCAGTTCTTC	CASSNAGRLLSYNEQFF
NA	TRBV7-8	NA	TRBJ2-6	TGTGCCAGCAGACCTACGGGCTCTGGGGCCAACGTCCTGACTTTC	CASRPTGSGANVLTF
NA	TRBV7-9	NA	TRBJ1-1	TGTGCCAGCAGCTTAGGGCAGGGGAACACTGAAGCTTTCTTT	CASSLGQGNTEAFF
NA	TRBV25-1	NA	TRBJ2-5	TGTGCCAGCAGTGAATTACGGAGCCAAGAGACCCAGTACTTC	CASSELRSQETQYF
NA	TRBV19	NA	TRBJ2-4	TGTGCCAGTAGTATGGGGGGGCTCCTAGCCAAAAACATTCAGTACTTC	CASSMGGLLAKNIQYF
NA	TRBV7-2	TRBD2	TRBJ2-7	TGTGCCAGCAGCCTGGGACTAGCGGGAGTGGTGCTCGAGCAGTACTTC	CASSLGLAGVVLEQYF
NA	TRBV5-1	TRBD1	TRBJ1-3	TGCGCCAGCAGCTCAGACAGGGATGTTGACATATATTTT	CASSSDRDVDIYF
NA	TRBV6-5	NA	TRBJ1-3	TGTGCCAGCAGACCTACTTCTTCTGGAAACACCATATATTTT	CASRPTSSGNTIYF
NA	TRBV4-3	TRBD2	TRBJ2-5	TGCGCCAGCAGCCAGATTAGCGGGAGTCGGGAGACCCAGTACTTC	CASSQISGSRETQYF
NA	TRBV7-2	NA	TRBJ2-3	TGTGCCAGCAGTAAACGGAGCGGTCGCACAGATACGCAGTATTTT	CASSKRSGRTDTQYF
NA	TRBV29-1	NA	TRBJ1-3	TGCAGCGTTGATGAGGACAACTCGGGAAACACCATATATTTT	CSVDEDNSGNTIYF